These T cell receptor beta chains were read from a single sample in a study of cytomegalovirus exposure and HLA in healthy donors. Sequenced by immunoSEQ multiplex PCR; TCRdb stores in-frame clones only, minus some. The specimen's table records about 130,000 clones. Sequencing was performed on PBMCs. The receptor set was obtained from a man in his thirties or forties in good health and CMV-seronegative. Each CDR3 is given with its conserved first and last residue.

CDR3aa	v_gene	j_gene
CASSFLPPGSNEQFF	TRBV28	TRBJ2-1
CACARGGGQPQHF	TRBV7-6	TRBJ1-5
CASSPVLQGALGNTEAFF	TRBV7-8	TRBJ1-1
CASSIGQRSYNEQFF	TRBV19	TRBJ2-1
CASSFTSVGSDTEAFF	TRBV5-1	TRBJ1-1
CSVRGVSMDEQYF	TRBV29-1	TRBJ2-7
CASSLETGNSPLHF	TRBV5-4	TRBJ1-6
CASSVAPSREDDNEQFF	TRBV9	TRBJ2-1
CASILGGRANGELFF	TRBV28	TRBJ2-2
CASSLMAGGAETEAFF	TRBV5-1	TRBJ1-1
CASSLSRLGAWANVLTF	TRBV28	TRBJ2-6
CAGTGDYNSPLHF	TRBV30	TRBJ1-6
CASTTILGGYTF	TRBV6-5	TRBJ1-2
CASRRTGGSNQPQHF	TRBV28	TRBJ1-5
CASRPPSTRGGQPQHF	TRBV19	TRBJ1-5
CASSRAGGNEKLFF	TRBV6-1	TRBJ1-4
CASSKTSGRAPYNEQFF	TRBV7-2	TRBJ2-1
CSVEGPGVNEQFF	TRBV29-1	TRBJ2-1
CASISGTGSTQPQHF	TRBV6-1	TRBJ1-5
CTSNRGSENTIYF	TRBV2	TRBJ1-3
CASGLAGDNEQFF	TRBV2	TRBJ2-1
CASSDSNTEAFF	TRBV19	TRBJ1-1
CASSYSREQYF	TRBV6-6	TRBJ2-7
CASSLQGFHENTEAFF	TRBV5-1	TRBJ1-1
CASSTDRDVRNTQYF	TRBV19	TRBJ2-3
CASSLVGARRETQYF	TRBV27	TRBJ2-5
CASSQVSGSDNTEAFF	TRBV4-1	TRBJ1-1
CASTLVGLADEQYF	TRBV5-1	.
CASIPGQGFTEAFF	TRBV19	TRBJ1-1
CASTKTSPETQYF	TRBV28	TRBJ2-5
CASRQGRFSANEKLFF	TRBV4-1	TRBJ1-4
CAWAEGDTNQPQHF	TRBV30	TRBJ1-5
CASSFPPTGELFF	TRBV28	TRBJ2-2
CASSLVPGDQPQHF	TRBV5-1	TRBJ1-5
CASSLSRGIPRIAEAFF	TRBV7-6	TRBJ1-1
CASSAGRGTAYGYTF	TRBV6-1	TRBJ1-2
CASSFNEAGHRETQYF	TRBV7-9	TRBJ2-5
CSVESLAGEDYTF	TRBV29-1	TRBJ1-2
CAISEPGQGYTEAFF	TRBV10-3	TRBJ1-1
CASSPGGATRGNTIYF	TRBV19	TRBJ1-3